This T cell receptor beta chain was sequenced for a study of T cell responses to AZD1222 COVID-19 vaccine. Study overall: Second doses at about 4 or about 12 weeks were pooled. Study-level findings and limits: Spike as a whole was targeted by vaccine-associated CD4 TCRs, dominant at 160-218 and 743-854. The donors showed a predominance of white British ancestry and of females, with possible underestimation of clonal diversity. Sampling that yielded the repertoires occurred only after the peak T cell response.

The germline gives CDR1 LGHNA, CDR2 YNFKEQ. V lost 0 bases, J lost 6 bases, and 8 bases lay in between. This CDR3 has 14 amino acids. Assay used: immunoSEQ multiplex PCR; TCRdb lists only in-frame clones, some missing. The sample holds 110,000 to 150,000 clones, 91% seen once. Of note for this clone: Its antigen is unidentified.

The V and J genes are TRBV4-2 and TRBJ1-4; D call uncertain. The specimen comprised peripheral blood, sampled on day 0 of AZD1222 vaccination. The receptor was isolated from an adult in good health. CDR3 loop: CASSQDRWDEKLFF. As DNA, the CDR3 is TGTGCCAGCAGCCAAGATCGTTGGGATGAAAAACTGTTTTTT.